This is a list of T cell receptor beta chains from one sample in a study of Ad26.COV2.S vaccination and SARS-CoV-2 variants. The table came from immunoSEQ multiplex PCR; TCRdb's copy has only in-frame clones and leaves some out. The repertoire consists of approximately 350,000 clones, with around 86% occurring once and the leading ten covering roughly 3.2%. Sequences were derived from peripheral blood, sampled in a trial of Ad26.COV2.S vaccine versus placebo. The receptors shown here come from a person between 18 and 60 years old who received the Ad26.COV2.S COVID-19 vaccine or a placebo. Each CDR3 is given with its conserved first and last residue. The D gene is left open where the match is weak. Clone sizes are given selectively: once, few, many, or a class where the clone is expanded.

CASSYGDRGLFETQYF,TGTGCCAGCAGTTACGGGGACAGGGGGCTGTTTGAGACCCAGTACTTC,TRBV6-5,-,TRBD1,TRBJ2-5
CASSQVFGGEETQYF,TGTGCCAGCAGCCAAGTTTTCGGGGGTGAGGAGACCCAGTACTTC,TRBV4-2,-,-,TRBJ2-5
CASSPADGWNEKLFF,TGTGCCAGCTCTCCAGCGGACGGTTGGAATGAAAAACTGTTTTTT,TRBV18,many,-,TRBJ1-4
CASSQEGQGRDGYTF,TGTGCCAGCAGCCAAGAAGGACAGGGGAGGGATGGCTACACCTTC,TRBV4-2,few,TRBD1,TRBJ1-2
CASSQAPSGGGFPTQYF,TGTGCCAGCAGCCAAGCTCCTAGCGGGGGGGGTTTCCCTACGCAGTATTTT,TRBV4-2,-,TRBD2,TRBJ2-3
CASSRQAAGELFF,TGTGCCAGCAGCCGTCAGGCGGCCGGGGAGCTGTTTTTT,TRBV7-6,-,-,TRBJ2-2
CASRRGAVGANVLTF,TGTGCCAGCCGACGGGGGGCAGTTGGGGCCAACGTCCTGACTTTC,TRBV6-5,-,-,TRBJ2-6
CASRRGGYGYTF,TGTGCCAGCAGAAGGGGGGGGTATGGCTACACCTTC,TRBV2,-,-,TRBJ1-2
CASSPVGWGAGQPQHF,TGTGCCAGCAGTCCAGTGGGTTGGGGGGCTGGACAGCCCCAGCATTTT,TRBV7-8,-,-,TRBJ1-5
CATSRDSYNQPQHF,TGTGCCACCAGCCGGGACAGCTACAATCAGCCCCAGCATTTT,TRBV15,-,TRBD1,TRBJ1-5
CASTTTLDSSGANVLTF,TGTGCCAGCACAACGACTCTAGACAGCTCTGGGGCCAACGTCCTGACTTTC,TRBV2,-,-,TRBJ2-6
CACIQQANSPLHF,TGTGCCTGTATCCAACAGGCGAATTCACCCCTCCACTTT,TRBV30,-,-,TRBJ1-6
CASSPGPNSPLHF,TGCGCCAGCAGCCCCGGGCCGAATTCACCCCTCCACTTT,TRBV5-1,-,-,TRBJ1-6